This T cell receptor beta chain was sequenced for a study of cytomegalovirus exposure and HLA in healthy donors. General study results and limits: Altogether, some 170 TCR beta chains were recorded as cytomegalovirus-associated.

There are a few counts of this clone. What it binds is not known. The CDR3 totals 18 residues. The germline V and J ends were trimmed by 4 bases and 5 bases, with 22 bases remaining between them. CDR1 is SGHRS and CDR2 is YFSETQ in the germline V gene. PCR primers comprised 60 Vbeta and 13 Jbeta primers. This table comes from immunoSEQ multiplex PCR, and its TCRdb copy is limited to in-frame clones, with some not included. The sample consists of 100,000 or so clones, 9.5% to 15% of them appearing once. The sequenced sample consisted of PBMCs. The chain is built from TRBV5-1 and TRBJ2-6; weak D call: TRBD1 (8 bases). This clonotype was obtained from a middle-aged man in good health and CMV-seropositive. The CDR3 DNA is TGCGCCAGCAGCACAGGGGGGGGCCTGAGAGGGCGGGCCAACGTCCTGACTTTC. This encodes CASSTGGGLRGRANVLTF. The full variable domain, completed using reference TRBV5-1 and TRBJ2-6, is KAGVTQTPRYLIKTRGQQVTLSCSPISGHRSVSWYQQTPGQGLQFLFEYFSETQRNKGNFPGRFSGRQFSNSRSEMNVSTLELGDSALYLCASSTGGGLRGRANVLTFGAGSRLTVL.